This T cell receptor beta chain comes out of a study of T cells in Graves' hyperthyroidism and ophthalmopathy (dated by TCRdb to about 2019). With respect to the entire study: Peripheral blood samples were taken at initial diagnosis, before any treatment was given. A discovery cohort of around 100 patients, 43 with Graves' ophthalmopathy and approximately 57 with stable Graves' hyperthyroidism, was used to find distinguishing TCR V-J signatures. Prospective prediction of ophthalmopathy was tested in an independent validation cohort of 18 to 20 hyperthyroidism patients and some 17 patients who later progressed to ophthalmopathy. The roughly 91 discovery patients were randomly divided into training and test sets at a 7:3 ratio. Thyroid tissue and blood T-cell repertoires from several Graves' hyperthyroidism patients were also compared in the study. Once sampling was done, hyperthyroidism patients were given methimazole at a starting dose of 30 mg daily, whereas ophthalmopathy patients were given high-dose intravenous methylprednisolone. The paper describes TCR Vbeta CDR3 sequencing of fewer than 150 peripheral blood samples, made up of roughly 40 ophthalmopathy patients, some 76 hyperthyroidism patients and around 17 progressor patients.

The CDR3 sequence holds 15 residues, the cysteine and phenylalanine included. The CDR3 DNA has 45 bases and is translated from base 1. CDR1 and CDR2, looked up from the germline V gene, are SGDLS and YYNGEE. V is clipped by 2 bases and J by 0 bases, and the sequence between their germline boundaries is 6 bases long. The TCR beta CDR3 regions were amplified from RNA transcripts. The TCR CDR3 was subjected to a first round of RT-PCR using the HTBI primer set and the Qiagen OneStep RT-PCR kit. The libraries were constructed in a second round of multiplex PCR and then size-selected and purified. Libraries were sequenced paired-end with 100 bp reads on an Illumina HiSeq2000. In the source study's methods: Raw data were processed with SOAPnuke, discarding reads with adapters, uncalled bases, mean Phred below 15, or no exact constant-primer or identifier match. High-quality paired reads were merged using COPE v1.2.5, and each unique nucleotide sequence was defined as a clonotype. MiTCR v1.1 was used to align the clonotypes against IMGT TRBV, TRBD and TRBJ reference segments. Only V-J combinations with frequency above 0.0001, covering 99.2% of repertoires, were analysed. A TCS score was defined as the ratio between F50 (clonal expansion) and ExV (chaos), using BLOSUM62-based TCRdist between CDR3 peptides within each V-J. Welch's t-statistics and random forest reduced 514 V-J features to 10 to 15, which were used in a naive Bayes classifier (R e1071). The Morisita-Horn index was used to measure how similar the thyroid and blood repertoires were. TCRdb trimmed public reads at Q25 via fastp, called clones via MiXCR and kept in-frame beta chains. Rows matching on CDR3 protein sequence are summarized as one entry with the most common DNA and genes. The authors' filters were not applied to this entry. A total of about 840,000 distinct CDR3 sequences appear in this sample, roughly 40% of them only once. Over 8% of the sample comes from the top ten.

This clonotype has a count of ten or more. The clone's antigen remains unknown. No quality values exist for individual bases; no much larger clone is one base distant. Study-level results and caveats: Most expanded thyroid clonotypes (frequency above 0.001) were also found in blood, which suggests that blood repertoires may mirror thyroid immune responses. A 13 V-J signature model separated ophthalmopathy from stable hyperthyroidism, with about 88% sensitivity and roughly 84% specificity in cross-validation and 80%/75% in testing. Sample size was not statistically predetermined, and blinding of investigators to group allocation was not performed. In validation, the model predicted progression to ophthalmopathy with roughly 66% sensitivity and about 72% specificity, a median of about 6.7 months before onset.

Stable Graves' hyperthyroidism was defined as the absence of progression to ophthalmopathy over 18 months of follow-up. Hyperthyroidism patients were aged 18 to 65 years and newly diagnosed, with disease duration of less than 2 months. Exclusion was applied to patients with uncontrolled infections, other autoimmune diseases, pregnancy or lactation. Diagnoses were based on clinical symptoms, serum thyroxine and TRAb, thyroid ultrasound and orbital computed tomography. PBMCs were separated from approximately 9.9 ml of fresh peripheral blood using Ficoll-Paque density gradient centrifugation. Total RNA was extracted using Trizol reagent, and RNA quality was assessed on an Agilent 2100 Bioanalyzer.

The sequencing input was blood. The sequence links TRBV9 to TRBJ2-6; matching of 6 bases hints at TRBD1 as the D gene. The clonotype originates from a man younger than 30 with Graves' hyperthyroidism. In nucleotide form, the sequence is TGTGCCAGCAGCGTGGACAGCTCTGGGGCCAACGTCCTGACTTTC. This gives the protein CASSVDSSGANVLTF.